Each of the 14 T cell receptor beta chains below was sequenced from the same sample in a study of T cells in Graves' hyperthyroidism and ophthalmopathy. Template material for amplifying TCR beta CDR3 regions consisted of RNA transcripts. The HTBI set primed first-round TCR CDR3 RT-PCR. One entry per CDR3 protein, called by TCRdb with MiXCR from the multiplex PCR reads. The sample lists 490,000 or so distinct CDR3 sequences, roughly 22% occurring once. Material: blood. The receptors were gathered from a woman in her seventies with Graves' ophthalmopathy.

This clonotype has at least ten counts. The rearrangement uses TRBV28 and TRBJ2-1, with TRBD1 matching 8 bases. Germline V gene data show CDR1 as MDHEN and CDR2 as SYDVKM. CDR3 length: 15 residues. V lost 2 bases to trimming and J lost 7 bases; unmatched junction nucleotides: 7. The DNA for the CDR3 is TGTGCCAGCAGTTTAATTCAGGGGGCTAAAAATGAGCAGTTCTTC. Protein sequence: CASSLIQGAKNEQFF.

The chain joins TRBV19 to TRBJ2-2; TRBD1 aligns across 8 bases. CDR1 and CDR2 from the germline V gene are LNHDA and SQIVND (reference sequence). Trimming cost V 9 bases and J 5 bases; bases outside gene matches: 8. This CDR3 region has 14 residues. This CDR3 reads CASQRDRGTGELFF. In DNA, the CDR3 is TGTGCCAGCCAAAGAGACAGGGGTACCGGGGAGCTGTTTTTT.

This clonotype was seen repeatedly, ten times or more. The gene calls are TRBV3-1 and TRBJ1-1; D gene unclear. The germline gives CDR1 LGHDT, CDR2 YNNKEL (reference sequence). Trimming took off 4 bases at V and 0 bases at J, with 9 bases between the two ends. The CDR3 loop spans 14 amino acids. The CDR3 coding sequence is TGTGCCAGCAGCCCCCCGGGAATGAACACTGAAGCTTTCTTT. This sequence encodes CASSPPGMNTEAFF.

Turning to this clonotype: A much larger clonotype is one base distant, so this may be a read error. The chain has TRBV29-1 and TRBJ1-1; TRBD1 might be the D (6 bases). The V and J ends lost 5 bases and 4 bases respectively, with 17 bases between them. This CDR3 has 14 amino acids. Looked up from germline, CDR1 is SQVTM and CDR2 is ANQGSEA. This chain's CDR3 is CSVPLAGAGTEAFF. DNA for the CDR3: TGCAGCGTTCCATTGGCAGGGGCCGGCACTGAAGCTTTCTTT. Complete variable domain (other parts from reference TRBV29-1 and TRBJ1-1): SAVISQKPSRDICQRGTSLTIQCQVDSQVTMMFWYRQQPGQSLTLIATANQGSEATYESGFVIDKFPISRPNLTFSTLTVSNMSPEDSSIYLCSVPLAGAGTEAFFGQGTRLTVV.

V gene TRBV6-2 or TRBV6-3 combines with J gene TRBJ2-2; TRBD1 is a possible D gene (6 bases). The CDR3 contains 14 residues. V lost 2 bases and J 7 bases, leaving 11 bases between the germline ends. The germline V gene has CDR1 MNHEY and CDR2 SVGEGT. Here the CDR3 DNA reads TGTGCCAGCAGTTACCCATTACAGGGCGGGGAGCTGTTTTTT. This translates into CASSYPLQGGELFF.

This clonotype turned up a few times. The chain joins TRBV28 to TRBJ2-5, with 10 bases that match TRBD2. V lost 6 bases, J lost 4 bases, and 8 bases stayed unmatched. CDR3 length: 15 residues. Germline CDR1 and CDR2: MDHEN and SYDVKM. As DNA, the CDR3 is TGTGCCAGCAGCCGACCGGGACTAGCGCCAGAGACCCAGTACTTC. This sequence encodes CASSRPGLAPETQYF.

This clonotype has a count of ten or more. V usage is TRBV24-1 and J usage is TRBJ2-5, with D maybe TRBD1 (6 bases). Trimming cost V 6 bases and J 0 bases, with 16 bases left between them. From germline, CDR1 is KGHDR and CDR2 SFDVKD. The CDR3 loop spans 16 amino acids. The CDR3 spells CATSKGEYGNQETQYF. The DNA for the CDR3 is TGTGCCACCAGTAAGGGGGAATATGGGAACCAAGAGACCCAGTACTTC.

This clonotype has a handful of counts. V gene TRBV11-2 combines with J gene TRBJ2-3; TRBD2 aligns across 8 bases. CDR1 is SGHAT and CDR2 is FQNNGV in the germline V gene. The CDR3 is 14 residues long. J gave up 13 bases and V 4 bases, and 13 bases lay outside the gene matches. Here the CDR3 reads CASSSLIREREKYF. The CDR3 bases are TGTGCCAGCAGCTCCCTCATTCGGGAGCGGGAGAAGTATTTT.

This clonotype was found a few times. The rearrangement links TRBV5-1 to TRBJ2-2; maybe TRBD2 (6 bases). V was cut by 0 bases and J by 2 bases, with 8 bases left in between. Germline V gene data show CDR1 as SGHRS and CDR2 as YFSETQ. The CDR3 length is 15 residues. The CDR3 loop reads CASSLGLVNTGELFF. In DNA form, the CDR3 reads TGCGCCAGCAGCTTGGGACTAGTCAACACCGGGGAGCTGTTTTTT.

The chain has TRBV10-2 and TRBJ2-1; D is unclear. The CDR3 is 12 amino acids. V dropped 4 bases and J dropped 8 bases, with 9 bases sitting between them. The germline gives CDR1 WSHSY, CDR2 SAAADI. CDR3 in DNA: TGCGCCAGCAGTGCCCTCAGCCATGAGCAGTTCTTC. It is translated as CASSALSHEQFF.

The chain joins TRBV5-1 to TRBJ2-3; TRBD2 aligns across 9 bases. J gave up 5 bases and V 1 base, and 5 bases lay outside the gene matches. CDR3 length: 15 amino acids. Germline values: CDR1 SGHRS, CDR2 YFSETQ. This CDR3 reads CASSLRISGRDTQYF. The CDR3 region has the DNA TGCGCCAGCAGCTTGCGGATTAGCGGGAGAGATACGCAGTATTTT.

This clonotype appeared a few times. The genes are TRBV27 and TRBJ1-2; a weak D match, TRBD1 (5 bases). The length of the CDR3 is 13 residues. Between the trimmed V and J ends, which lost 0 bases and 8 bases, there was a span of 10 bases. Germline CDR1 and CDR2: MNHEY and SMNVEV (reference sequence). The CDR3 DNA reads as TGTGCCAGCAGTTTATCCCAGGGTTACGGCTACACCTTC. This translates into CASSLSQGYGYTF.

The rearrangement uses TRBV30 and TRBJ2-5, with a weak D call TRBD2 (5 bases). V lost 0 bases and J 1 base, leaving 15 bases between the germline ends. In germline, CDR1 is GTSNPN, CDR2 SVGIG (reference sequence). The CDR3 runs to 16 residues. In nucleotides, the CDR3 is TGTGCCTGGAGTGTAGAATGGGCAGCGGTCCAAGAGACCCAGTACTTC. Protein: CAWSVEWAAVQETQYF.

This sequence joins TRBV9 and TRBJ2-4; 7 nucleotides agree with TRBD2. Trimming removed 4 bases from V and 5 bases from J; junction bases left unmatched: 6. The CDR3 is 14 amino acids. CDR1 and CDR2 (germline): SGDLS, YYNGEE. CDR3 amino acids: CASSSMGRENIQYF. CDR3 DNA sequence: TGTGCCAGCAGCTCTATGGGGAGGGAAAACATTCAGTACTTC.